Shown below are 22 T cell receptor beta chains from a single sample sequenced in a study of vaccination and CD4 T cells after COVID-19. These receptors' antigens are unknown. The Oncomine TCR Beta short-read assay sequenced DNA from cultured CD4+ T cells. One entry per CDR3 protein, called by TCRdb with MiXCR from the PCR reads. The profile shows 8,500 to 9,500 distinct CDR3 sequences, around 29% of them singletons. The treatment is: roughly ten-day PBMC culture with coronavirus spike peptide pools or control peptides (ViraFEST assay). Gathering of the CD4+ T cells, from the unexposed donor, took place before the COVID-19 pandemic (2011-2018). The sequencing input was CD4+ T cells from blood, cultured in vitro. All receptors come from a human donor in good health.

This clonotype appeared a few times. V and J are TRBV7-2 and TRBJ2-3; 7 bases are a match to TRBD2. V gave up 5 bases and J gave up 9 bases; unmatched junction bases: 8. Looked up from germline, CDR1 is SGHTA and CDR2 is FQGNSA. The CDR3 contains 13 residues. The CDR3 nucleotides are TGTGCCAGCAGCCCAGTCCGGGGGGTCACGCAGTATTTT. This sequence encodes CASSPVRGVTQYF.

V usage is TRBV7-2 and J usage is TRBJ1-4, with D tentatively TRBD1 (6 bases). Trimming took off 4 bases at V and 10 bases at J, with 13 bases between the two ends. The germline V gene has CDR1 SGHTA and CDR2 FQGNSA. The CDR3 loop spans 13 amino acids. The DNA of the CDR3 is TGTGCCAGCAGCTCAAACTTAGGGGGAAAACTGTTTTTT. This gives the protein CASSSNLGGKLFF. The full variable domain, in which reference TRBV7-2 and TRBJ1-4 provide the parts outside the CDR3, is GAGVSQSPSNKVTEKGKDVELRCDPISGHTALYWYRQSLGQGLEFLIYFQGNSAPDKSGLPSDRFSAERTGGSVSTLTIQRTQQEDSAVYLCASSSNLGGKLFFGSGTQLSVL.

This clonotype was seen only a few times. The chain is built from TRBV6-1 and TRBJ2-1; 8 bases agree with TRBD1. Trimming took 2 bases from V and 8 from J; bases not matched to a gene: 8. Per germline, CDR1 MNHNS and CDR2 SASEGT. The length of the CDR3 is 15 residues. This CDR3 reads CASSERGRTGYEQFF. The DNA for the CDR3 is TGTGCCAGCAGTGAAAGGGGAAGGACAGGGTATGAGCAGTTCTTC.

This clonotype was observed a handful of times. This chain uses TRBV6-1 with TRBJ1-2; 7 positions match TRBD1. Germline V CDR1 and CDR2: MNHNS, SASEGT. CDR3 size: 15 residues. The junction had 12 bases not matched to a gene; V was cut back by 7 bases and J by 4 bases. Here the CDR3 reads CASTLRGDSSYGYTF. The CDR3 coding sequence is TGTGCCAGCACCCTCAGGGGGGACAGTAGCTATGGCTACACCTTC.

Only a few counts were recorded for this clonotype. The chain joins TRBV7-2 to TRBJ1-5; no firm D call. This CDR3 contains 14 residues. Trimming left V 3 bases short and J 1 base short, with 7 bases between. The germline V gene has CDR1 SGHTA and CDR2 FQGNSA. The CDR3 DNA follows: TGTGCCAGCAGCTTTAGGGCGAGCAATCAGCCCCAGCATTTT. It translates to CASSFRASNQPQHF.

The chain uses TRBV30 and TRBJ1-2; 7 positions agree with TRBD1. Germline V gene sequence: CDR1 GTSNPN, CDR2 SVGIG (reference sequence). The CDR3 has 13 amino acids. Losses at the gene ends were 4 bases for V and 2 bases for J; bases not matched to a gene: 4. In DNA, the CDR3 is TGTGCCTGGAACCCGACAGGGAACTATGGCTACACCTTC. Amino acid sequence: CAWNPTGNYGYTF.

This clonotype was counted a few times. This chain links TRBV6-1 with TRBJ1-3; D is undetermined. This CDR3 has 16 amino acids. V was shortened by 3 bases and J by 2 bases, with 14 bases between the two germline ends. In germline, CDR1 is MNHNS, CDR2 SASEGT. CDR3 protein: CASSDAGRVAGNTIYF. In nucleotides, the CDR3 is TGTGCCAGCAGTGATGCTGGCCGGGTAGCTGGAAACACCATATATTTT.

The V gene is TRBV7-8, the J gene TRBJ1-1; D remains unclear. CDR3 length equals 14 residues. Per germline, CDR1 SGHVS and CDR2 FQNEAQ. Trimming stripped 2 bases from V and 4 bases from J, with 11 bases between. CDR3 residues: CASSLSERSTEAFF. CDR3 DNA: TGTGCCAGCAGCTTATCAGAACGAAGCACTGAAGCTTTCTTT.

This chain joins TRBV18 and TRBJ1-1; D remains unclear. The CDR3 is 14 amino acids. V was shortened by 3 bases and J by 3 bases, with 11 bases between the two germline ends. Germline V gives CDR1 KGHSH, CDR2 LQKENI. The DNA for the CDR3 is TGTGCCAGCTCACCGGACCTGTTGGACACTGAAGCTTTCTTT. It specifies CASSPDLLDTEAFF.

This clonotype appeared a few times. The gene calls are TRBV20-1 and TRBJ1-2, with D perhaps matching TRBD1 (5 bases). Trimming pared 0 bases from V and 4 bases from J, leaving 18 bases between. The CDR3 contains 16 residues. Per germline, CDR1 DFQATT and CDR2 SNEGSKA (reference sequence). Here the CDR3 DNA reads TGCAGTGCTAGAGATCAAATGGGGCCGCCGTCCTATGGCTACACCTTC. Residues: CSARDQMGPPSYGYTF.

The chain uses TRBV2 and TRBJ2-1, with D possibly being TRBD1 or TRBD2 (6 bases each). Trimming took off 1 base at V and 12 bases at J, with 7 bases between the two ends. This CDR3 is built from 11 residues. Germline CDR1 and CDR2: SNHLY and FYNNEI. CDR3 region: CASSEEGGQFF. The CDR3 nucleotides are TGTGCCAGCAGTGAAGAGGGGGGGCAGTTCTTC.

This clonotype has just a few counts. The chain couples TRBV6-4 to TRBJ2-7; no definite D call. The germline gives CDR1 MRHNA, CDR2 SNTAGT. The CDR3 has 13 amino acids. V was clipped by 4 bases and J by 0 bases, with 7 bases between them. The CDR3 sequence: CASSVDHSYEQYF. Here the CDR3 DNA reads TGTGCCAGCAGTGTGGACCACTCCTACGAGCAGTACTTC.

This clonotype was seen a few times. This sequence joins TRBV5-1 and TRBJ1-1; 10 positions agree with TRBD1. CDR3 length: 15 amino acids. The germline gives CDR1 SGHRS, CDR2 YFSETQ. V shed 0 bases, J shed 5 bases, and the junction held 4 bases outside the gene matches. CDR3 sequence (DNA): TGCGCCAGCAGCTTGGTAGGACAGGGGGAGACTGAAGCTTTCTTT. It encodes CASSLVGQGETEAFF.

The chain joins TRBV12-3 or TRBV12-4 to TRBJ2-2; D remains unclear. The CDR3 loop spans 13 amino acids. Trimming left V 5 bases short and J 3 bases short, with 7 bases between. The chain's CDR3 is CASSPGYTGELFF. The DNA for the CDR3 is TGTGCCAGCAGTCCCGGGTACACCGGGGAGCTGTTTTTT.

This clonotype was counted a few times. This sequence joins TRBV10-3 and TRBJ2-1, with TRBD2 matching 10 bases. CDR3 size: 15 residues. Germline V CDR1 and CDR2: ENHRY, SYGVKD. V shed 8 bases and J 8 bases; nucleotides not matched to a gene: 12. CDR3 sequence: CAIGSSSGGPYEQFF. DNA for the CDR3: TGTGCCATCGGTTCTTCTAGCGGGGGCCCCTATGAGCAGTTCTTC.

This clonotype has only a few counts. The V and J genes are TRBV7-3 and TRBJ1-1; D is unresolved. The germline V and J ends were trimmed by 8 bases and 5 bases, with 9 bases remaining between them. CDR1 and CDR2 from the germline V gene are SGHTA and FQGTGA. The CDR3 is made up of 11 amino acids. This CDR3 reads CASAMGTEAFF. CDR3 DNA sequence: TGTGCCAGCGCCATGGGGACTGAAGCTTTCTTT.

This clonotype has a handful of counts. CDR3 nucleotides: TGTGCCAGCGCCGGGACAGGGGGTCATCAGCCCCAGCATTTT. Protein sequence: CASAGTGGHQPQHF. V is TRBV19 and J is TRBJ1-5; TRBD1 matches 11 bases. CDR3 size: 14 residues. V was clipped by 9 bases and J by 5 bases; unmatched bases: 6. Per germline, CDR1 LNHDA and CDR2 SQIVND (reference sequence).

This clonotype was recorded a few times. The chain joins TRBV7-9 to TRBJ1-2; D gene unclear. This CDR3 spans 13 amino acids. Germline V lookup: CDR1 SEHNR, CDR2 FQNEAQ (reference sequence). Trimming removed 3 bases from V and 4 bases from J, with 9 bases in between. CDR3: CASSLDAVYGYTF. DNA of the CDR3: TGTGCCAGCAGCTTGGATGCGGTCTATGGCTACACCTTC. The full variable domain, rest sourced from reference TRBV7-9 and TRBJ1-2, is DTGVSQNPRHKITKRGQNVTFRCDPISEHNRLYWYRQTLGQGPEFLTYFQNEAQLEKSRLLSDRFSAERPKGSFSTLEIQRTEQGDSAMYLCASSLDAVYGYTFGSGTRLTVV.

Relative to its sample, this clonotype is medium-sized. The V and J genes are TRBV6-5 and TRBJ1-2; TRBD1 is a possible D gene (5 bases). V lost 1 base, J lost 6 bases, and 12 bases lay in between. Germline V gives CDR1 MNHEY, CDR2 SVGAGI. There are 14 residues in the CDR3. CDR3 in DNA: TGTGCCAGCAGTTACTTTCGGGGCGAGGATGGCTACACCTTC. Residues: CASSYFRGEDGYTF.

By share of the sample, this clonotype is medium-sized. V gene TRBV20-1 combines with J gene TRBJ1-5; D ambiguous. V was cut by 0 bases and J by 5 bases, with 14 bases left in between. The CDR3 consists of 15 residues. CDR1 is DFQATT, CDR2 SNEGSKA, per germline (reference sequence). The chain's CDR3 is CSAREKGQFDQPQHF. As DNA, the CDR3 is TGCAGTGCTAGAGAAAAAGGGCAGTTCGATCAGCCCCAGCATTTT.

The sample holds a few counts of this clonotype. The chain uses TRBV20-1 and TRBJ1-2; D possibly corresponds to TRBD1 (5 bases). The CDR3 length is 15 residues. The germline CDR1 and CDR2 sequences are DFQATT and SNEGSKA (reference sequence). V shed 3 bases and J shed 8 bases, with 22 bases lying between them. CDR3 nucleotides: TGCAGTGCTAGCGTTGGGGGGGTGATGCTCTCAGGCTACACCTTC. Protein: CSASVGGVMLSGYTF.

This clonotype has only a few counts. The chain recombines TRBV2 with TRBJ1-1; possible D gene TRBD1, 6 bases. This CDR3 contains 13 residues. CDR1 and CDR2 (germline): SNHLY, FYNNEI. The ends were cut back, 8 bases at V and 4 bases at J, with 14 bases in the middle. The DNA of the CDR3 is TGTGCCAGCTCGCAGGGGACTTCCACTGAAGCTTTCTTT. This sequence encodes CASSQGTSTEAFF.